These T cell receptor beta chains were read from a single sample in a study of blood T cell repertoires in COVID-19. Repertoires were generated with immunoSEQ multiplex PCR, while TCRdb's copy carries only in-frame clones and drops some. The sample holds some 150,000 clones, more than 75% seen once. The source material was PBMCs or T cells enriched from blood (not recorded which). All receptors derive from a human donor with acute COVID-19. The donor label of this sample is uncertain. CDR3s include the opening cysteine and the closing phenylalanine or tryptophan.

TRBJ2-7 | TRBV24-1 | CATSESGTGSSYEQYF
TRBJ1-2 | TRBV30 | CAWSPKEGGPRVPGYTF
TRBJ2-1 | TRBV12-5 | CASGVAGNEQFF
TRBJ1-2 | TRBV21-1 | CATGVDRQGQGAF
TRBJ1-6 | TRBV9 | CASSVGWQGNSPLHF
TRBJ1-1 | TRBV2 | CASSPRFLTEAFF
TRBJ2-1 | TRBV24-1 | CATSDLSGNYNEQFF
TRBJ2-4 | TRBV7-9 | CASRSGLENIQYF
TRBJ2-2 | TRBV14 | CASNLGGVGELFF
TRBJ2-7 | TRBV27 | CASSHTQNYEQYF
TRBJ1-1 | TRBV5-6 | CASSLAGGALNTEAFF
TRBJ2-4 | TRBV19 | CASSPGIALAKNIQYF
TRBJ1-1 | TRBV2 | CASRVQGYTEAFF
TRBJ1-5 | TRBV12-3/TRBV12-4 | CASSLNGQENCF
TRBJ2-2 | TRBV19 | CASSETGQAGELFF
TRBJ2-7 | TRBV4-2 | CASSQDQGGSYEQYF
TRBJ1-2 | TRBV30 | CAWTTGSYGYTF
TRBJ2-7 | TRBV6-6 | CASSRVSGGSYEQYF
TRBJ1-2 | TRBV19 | CASSTIQGAVSYGYTF
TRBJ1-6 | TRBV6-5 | CASSGDRVNSPLHF
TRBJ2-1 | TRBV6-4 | CASSEVGVGSEQFF
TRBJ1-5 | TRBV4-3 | CASSRGLSNQPQHF
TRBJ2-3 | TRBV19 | CASRPGQGDTDTQYF
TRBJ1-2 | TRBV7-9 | CASTQGTSYGYTF
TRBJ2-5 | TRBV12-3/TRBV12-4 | CASRPQGGETQYF
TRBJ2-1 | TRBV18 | CASSPPGQGNNEQFF
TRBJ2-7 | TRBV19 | CASSLGDRVVDEQYF
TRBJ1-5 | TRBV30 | CAWSGDSLGNQPQHF